A single sample is the source of the 12 T cell receptor beta chains below, sequenced in a study of blood T cell repertoires in COVID-19. Here immunoSEQ multiplex PCR was the method, and the copy in TCRdb shows in-frame clones only, minus some. Of some 100,000 clones listed, approximately 87% are singletons. The source material was peripheral blood. These receptor sequences come from a man in his sixties or seventies who had recovered from COVID-19.

The rearrangement links TRBV29-1 to TRBJ2-5, with 10 bases that match TRBD1. The CDR3 has 13 residues. V lost 7 bases and J lost 4; bases outside the gene matches: 6. Germline CDR1 SQVTM, CDR2 ANQGSEA. The DNA of the CDR3 is TGCAGCGCCCGACAGGGGGCTGGAGAGACCCAGTACTTC. Translating gives CSARQGAGETQYF. Full variable domain (rest looked up from reference TRBV29-1 and TRBJ2-5): SAVISQKPSRDICQRGTSLTIQCQVDSQVTMMFWYRQQPGQSLTLIATANQGSEATYESGFVIDKFPISRPNLTFSTLTVSNMSPEDSSIYLCSARQGAGETQYFGPGTRLLVL.

V gene TRBV6-4 combines with J gene TRBJ1-1; TRBD1 aligns across 7 bases. The germline V gene encodes CDR1 MRHNA and CDR2 SNTAGT. V lost 4 bases to trimming and J lost 4 bases; unmatched junction nucleotides: 3. The CDR3 contains 13 residues. The CDR3 sequence: CASSARTGTEAFF. The CDR3 coding sequence is TGTGCCAGCAGTGCCCGGACAGGCACTGAAGCTTTCTTT.

This clone was picked up one time. The rearrangement uses TRBV14 and TRBJ2-7; D is possibly TRBD1 (5 bases). V gave up 5 bases and J gave up 7 bases, with 15 bases separating them. CDR3 length equals 13 residues. Germline CDR1 reads SGHDN; CDR2 reads FVKESK. As DNA, the CDR3 is TGTGCCAGCAGCTCTCTAATAGGGGTTGAGCAGTACTTC. This encodes CASSSLIGVEQYF.

The sample holds a few counts of this clone. CDR3 DNA: TGTGCCAGCAGCCTAGTACGAGGAACTGAAGCTTTCTTT. The encoded protein is CASSLVRGTEAFF. The chain has TRBV3-1 (or the pseudogene TRBV3-2) and TRBJ1-1, with D unclear. With 4 bases removed from V and 5 bases from J, the gap between germline ends came to 11 bases. The CDR3 consists of 13 residues. Germline lookup yields CDR1 LGHDT and CDR2 YNNKEL (reference sequence).

This chain links TRBV3-1 (or the pseudogene TRBV3-2) with TRBJ2-2, with 10 positions matching TRBD2. V lost 4 bases, J lost 6 bases, and 14 bases stayed unmatched. Germline-derived CDR1 and CDR2 are LGHDT and YNNKEL (reference sequence). The length of the CDR3 is 18 residues. CDR3 in DNA: TGTGCCAGCAGCCGTCTTCGGCGGCTAGCGGGGGCTCCCGGGGAGCTGTTTTTT. This encodes CASSRLRRLAGAPGELFF.

J is TRBJ1-1 and V is TRBV3-1 (or the pseudogene TRBV3-2), with TRBD1 matching 7 bases. The CDR3 is 15 residues long. V shed 2 bases, J shed 5 bases, and the junction held 8 bases outside the gene matches. CDR1 LGHDT and CDR2 YNNKEL come from the germline V gene (reference sequence). CDR3 sequence (DNA): TGTGCCAGCAGCCAACAATACTCAGGGGGAACTGAAGCTTTCTTT. This encodes CASSQQYSGGTEAFF.

The chain joins TRBV2 to TRBJ2-5; D is unresolved. The CDR3 is 13 amino acids. Germline V gene sequence: CDR1 SNHLY, CDR2 FYNNEI. Deletions cut 7 bases from V and 2 bases from J, with 11 bases between. The DNA for the CDR3 is TGTGCCAGCAACGAGCAGACTCAAGAGACCCAGTACTTC. As protein: CASNEQTQETQYF.

The V and J genes are TRBV21-1 and TRBJ2-2; TRBD2, the table's D call, lacks a check against the DNA. TRBV21-1 is a pseudogene locus. The CDR3 is 18 residues long. The CDR3 is CASSFTASGRIDTGELFF. CDR3 coding DNA: TGTGCCAGCAGTTTTACGGCTAGCGGGAGAATTGACACCGGGGAGCTGTTTTTT.

The chain combines TRBV20-1 with TRBJ1-1; tentatively, D is TRBD1 (5 bases). Trimming stripped 3 bases from V and 6 bases from J, with 14 bases between. Germline lookup yields CDR1 DFQATT and CDR2 SNEGSKA (reference sequence). CDR3 length equals 13 residues. CDR3 sequence: CSASQGRVPEAFF. CDR3 in DNA: TGCAGTGCTAGTCAGGGCAGGGTGCCTGAAGCTTTCTTT.

The V and J genes are TRBV28 and TRBJ2-1; perhaps TRBD1 as D (6 bases). CDR3 length equals 15 residues. Trimming shortened V by 4 bases and J by 7 bases, and 17 bases separated the two germline ends. Germline loops: CDR1 MDHEN, CDR2 SYDVKM. The CDR3 DNA is TGTGCCAGCAGTTCACGTGTGTCGAGGGGGAATGAGCAGTTCTTC. This encodes CASSSRVSRGNEQFF.

The V call is TRBV7-3, the J call TRBJ2-3, with TRBD1 as a possible D gene (5 bases). The CDR3 contains 14 residues. Trimming took 1 base from V and 6 from J, leaving 11 bases between them. CDR1 and CDR2 (germline): SGHTA, FQGTGA. CDR3 in amino acids: CASSLRVGADTQYF. The CDR3 DNA sequence: TGTGCCAGCAGCTTAAGGGTTGGGGCGGATACGCAGTATTTT. The full variable domain, rest sourced from reference TRBV7-3 and TRBJ2-3, is GAGVSQTPSNKVTEKGKYVELRCDPISGHTALYWYRQSLGQGPEFLIYFQGTGAADDSGLPNDRFFAVRPEGSVSTLKIQRTERGDSAVYLCASSLRVGADTQYFGPGTRLTVL.

This clone has only a few counts. The rearrangement joins TRBV7-2 to TRBJ1-6; D is possibly TRBD1 (5 bases). V lost 5 bases, J lost 0 bases, and 8 bases lay in between. From germline, CDR1 is SGHTA and CDR2 FQGNSA. The CDR3 is 15 amino acids. For the CDR3, the DNA is TGTGCCAGCAGCCCAGGGCCCTCCTATAATTCACCCCTCCACTTT. The encoded protein is CASSPGPSYNSPLHF.